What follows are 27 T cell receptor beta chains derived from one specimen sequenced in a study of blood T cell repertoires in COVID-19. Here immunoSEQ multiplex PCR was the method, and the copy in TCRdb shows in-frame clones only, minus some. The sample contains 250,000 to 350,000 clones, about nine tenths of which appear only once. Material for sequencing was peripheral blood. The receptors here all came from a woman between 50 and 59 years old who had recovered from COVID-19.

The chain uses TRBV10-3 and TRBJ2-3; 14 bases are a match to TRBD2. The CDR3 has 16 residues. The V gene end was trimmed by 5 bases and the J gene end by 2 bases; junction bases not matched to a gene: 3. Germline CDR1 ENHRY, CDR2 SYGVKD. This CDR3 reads CAISSTSGGATDTQYF. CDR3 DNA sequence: TGTGCCATCAGTTCGACTAGCGGGGGGGCCACAGATACGCAGTATTTT.

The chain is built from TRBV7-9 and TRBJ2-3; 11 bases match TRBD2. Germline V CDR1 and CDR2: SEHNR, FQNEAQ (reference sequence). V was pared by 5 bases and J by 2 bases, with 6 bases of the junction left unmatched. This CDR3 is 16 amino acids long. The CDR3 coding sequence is TGTGCCAGCAGCGCGGGACTAGCGGTTCACACAGATACGCAGTATTTT. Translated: CASSAGLAVHTDTQYF.

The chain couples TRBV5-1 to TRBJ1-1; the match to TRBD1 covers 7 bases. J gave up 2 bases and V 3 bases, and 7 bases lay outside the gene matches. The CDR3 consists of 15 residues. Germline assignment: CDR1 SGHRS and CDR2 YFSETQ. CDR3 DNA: TGCGCCAGCAGCTACCGGGACAGCCGAAACACTGAAGCTTTCTTT. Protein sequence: CASSYRDSRNTEAFF.

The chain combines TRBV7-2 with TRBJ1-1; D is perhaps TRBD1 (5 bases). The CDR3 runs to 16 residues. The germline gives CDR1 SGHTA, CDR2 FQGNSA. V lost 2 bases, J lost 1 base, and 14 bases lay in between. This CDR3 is CASSLKTLGQNTEAFF. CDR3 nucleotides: TGTGCCAGCAGCTTAAAAACGCTTGGACAGAACACTGAAGCTTTCTTT.

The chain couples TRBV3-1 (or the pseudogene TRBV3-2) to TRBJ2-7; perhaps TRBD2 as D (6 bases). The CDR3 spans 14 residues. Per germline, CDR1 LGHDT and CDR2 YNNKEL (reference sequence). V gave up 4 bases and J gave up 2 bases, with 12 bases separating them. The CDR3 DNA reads TGTGCCAGCAGCCCTGGCGGGGTGCCCTACGAGCAGTACTTC. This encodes CASSPGGVPYEQYF.

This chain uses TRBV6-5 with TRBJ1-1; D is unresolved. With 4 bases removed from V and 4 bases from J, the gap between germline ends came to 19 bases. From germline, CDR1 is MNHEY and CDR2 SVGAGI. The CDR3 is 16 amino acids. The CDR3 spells CASSLVPSYSGTEAFF. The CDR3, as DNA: TGTGCCAGCAGTTTGGTACCGTCCTATAGTGGCACTGAAGCTTTCTTT.

The DNA of the CDR3 is TGTGCCAGCAGCGACCAGGGGGCGCCTGGCTACACCTTC. This sequence encodes CASSDQGAPGYTF. The chain is built from TRBV5-5 and TRBJ1-2; TRBD1 matches 8 bases. The CDR3 is 13 residues long. Germline values: CDR1 SGHKS, CDR2 YYEKEE (reference sequence). Trimming removed 4 bases from V and 7 bases from J; junction bases left unmatched: 6.

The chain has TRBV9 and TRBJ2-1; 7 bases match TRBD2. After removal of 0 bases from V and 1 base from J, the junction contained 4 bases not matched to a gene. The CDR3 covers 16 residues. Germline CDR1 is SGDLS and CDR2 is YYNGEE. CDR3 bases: TGTGCCAGCAGCGTAGCTGGGGGGGGGTCCTACAATGAGCAGTTCTTC. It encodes CASSVAGGGSYNEQFF.

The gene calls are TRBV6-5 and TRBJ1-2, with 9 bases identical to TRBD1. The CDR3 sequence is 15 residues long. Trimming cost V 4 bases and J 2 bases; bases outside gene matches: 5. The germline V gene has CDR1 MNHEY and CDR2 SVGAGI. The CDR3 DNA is TGTGCCAGCAGTTCTCCCGGGACAGGGAACTATGGCTACACCTTC. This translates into CASSSPGTGNYGYTF.

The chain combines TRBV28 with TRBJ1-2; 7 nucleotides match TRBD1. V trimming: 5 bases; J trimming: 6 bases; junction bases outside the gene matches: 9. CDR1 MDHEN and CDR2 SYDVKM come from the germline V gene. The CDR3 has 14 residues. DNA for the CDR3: TGTGCCAGCAGTCCGCCCGGGACAGTGGATGGCTACACCTTC. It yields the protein CASSPPGTVDGYTF.

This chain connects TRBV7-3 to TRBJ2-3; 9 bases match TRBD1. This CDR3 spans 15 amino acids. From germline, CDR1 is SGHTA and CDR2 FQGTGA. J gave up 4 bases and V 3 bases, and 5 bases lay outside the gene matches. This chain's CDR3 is CASSFTGGEADTQYF. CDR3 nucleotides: TGTGCCAGCAGCTTCACAGGGGGCGAGGCAGATACGCAGTATTTT.

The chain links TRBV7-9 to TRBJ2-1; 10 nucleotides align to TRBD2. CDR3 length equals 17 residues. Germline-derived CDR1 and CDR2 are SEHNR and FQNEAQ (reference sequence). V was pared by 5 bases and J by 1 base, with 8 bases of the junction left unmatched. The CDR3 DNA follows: TGTGCCAGCAGCCCCCCGCTAGCGGGGGTTTCCTACAATGAGCAGTTCTTC. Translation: CASSPPLAGVSYNEQFF. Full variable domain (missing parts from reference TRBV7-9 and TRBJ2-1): DTGVSQNPRHKITKRGQNVTFRCDPISEHNRLYWYRQTLGQGPEFLTYFQNEAQLEKSRLLSDRFSAERPKGSFSTLEIQRTEQGDSAMYLCASSPPLAGVSYNEQFFGPGTRLTVL.

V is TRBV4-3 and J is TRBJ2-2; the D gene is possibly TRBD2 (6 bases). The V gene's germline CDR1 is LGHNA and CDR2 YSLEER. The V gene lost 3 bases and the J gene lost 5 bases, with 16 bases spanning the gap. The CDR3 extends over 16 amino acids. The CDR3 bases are TGCGCCAGCAGCCAGGCAACCGGGACTCCTACCGGGGAGCTGTTTTTT. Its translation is CASSQATGTPTGELFF.

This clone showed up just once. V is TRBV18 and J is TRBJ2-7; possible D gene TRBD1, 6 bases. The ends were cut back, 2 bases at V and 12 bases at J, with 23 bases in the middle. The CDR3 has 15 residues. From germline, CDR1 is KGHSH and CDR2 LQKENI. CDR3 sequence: CASSPEDSDLSTRYF. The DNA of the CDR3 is TGTGCCAGCTCACCAGAGGACAGCGATCTATCCACACGGTACTTC.

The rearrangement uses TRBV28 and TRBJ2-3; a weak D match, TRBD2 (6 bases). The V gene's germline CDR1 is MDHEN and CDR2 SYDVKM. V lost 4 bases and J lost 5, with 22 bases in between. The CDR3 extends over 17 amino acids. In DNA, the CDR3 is TGTGCCAGCAGTTCTCCCCGGAGGGCGCCGGGGTTAGATACGCAGTATTTT. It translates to CASSSPRRAPGLDTQYF.

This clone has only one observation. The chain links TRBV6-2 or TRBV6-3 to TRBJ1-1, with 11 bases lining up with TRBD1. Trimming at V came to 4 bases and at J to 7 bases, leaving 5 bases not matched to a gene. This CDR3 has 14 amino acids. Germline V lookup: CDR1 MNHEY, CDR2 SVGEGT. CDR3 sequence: CASSSQGQGGEAFF. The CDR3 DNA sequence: TGTGCCAGCAGTTCCCAGGGACAGGGGGGTGAAGCTTTCTTT.

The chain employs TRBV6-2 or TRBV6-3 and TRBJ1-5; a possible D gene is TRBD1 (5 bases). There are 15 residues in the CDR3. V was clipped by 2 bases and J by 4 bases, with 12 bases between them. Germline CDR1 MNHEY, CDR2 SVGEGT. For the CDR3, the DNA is TGTGCCAGCAGTTACGACAGTTCTTGGAATCAGCCCCAGCATTTT. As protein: CASSYDSSWNQPQHF.

CDR3: CASRQGADYGYTF. The CDR3 bases are TGTGCCAGTCGACAGGGGGCGGACTATGGCTACACCTTC. The chain joins TRBV19 to TRBJ1-2, with 10 bases aligning to TRBD1. The length of the CDR3 is 13 residues. The germline V gene has CDR1 LNHDA and CDR2 SQIVND (reference sequence). V lost 8 bases to trimming and J lost 3 bases; unmatched junction nucleotides: 3.

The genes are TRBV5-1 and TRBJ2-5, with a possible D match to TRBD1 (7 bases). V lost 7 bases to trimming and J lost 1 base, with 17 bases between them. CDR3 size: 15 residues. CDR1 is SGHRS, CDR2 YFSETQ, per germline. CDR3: CASCRQGGIQETQYF. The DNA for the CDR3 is TGCGCCAGCTGCCGGCAGGGGGGCATCCAAGAGACCCAGTACTTC.

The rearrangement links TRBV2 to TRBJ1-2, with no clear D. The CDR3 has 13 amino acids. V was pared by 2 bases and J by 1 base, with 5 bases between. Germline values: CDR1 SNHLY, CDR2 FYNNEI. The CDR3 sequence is CASSESVNYGYTF. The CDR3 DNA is TGTGCCAGCAGTGAATCTGTTAACTATGGCTACACCTTC.

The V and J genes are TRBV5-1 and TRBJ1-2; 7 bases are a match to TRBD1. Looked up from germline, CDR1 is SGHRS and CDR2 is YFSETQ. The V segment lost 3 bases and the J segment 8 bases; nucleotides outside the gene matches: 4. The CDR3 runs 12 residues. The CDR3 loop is CASSSTGDGYTF. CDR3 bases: TGCGCCAGCAGCTCCACAGGGGACGGCTACACCTTC.

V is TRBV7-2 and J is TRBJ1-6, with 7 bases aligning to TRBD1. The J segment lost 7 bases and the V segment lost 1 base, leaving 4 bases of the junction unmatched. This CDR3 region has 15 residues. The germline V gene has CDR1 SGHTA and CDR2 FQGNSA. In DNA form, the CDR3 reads TGTGCCAGCAGCTTAGATGGGGACAGAAATTCACCCCTCCACTTT. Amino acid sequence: CASSLDGDRNSPLHF.

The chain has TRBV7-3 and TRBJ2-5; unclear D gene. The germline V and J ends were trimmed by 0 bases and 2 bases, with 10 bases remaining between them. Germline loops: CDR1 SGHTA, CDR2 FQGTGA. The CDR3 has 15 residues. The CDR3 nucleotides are TGTGCCAGCAGCTTAACGAGACTCAGACAAGAGACCCAGTACTTC. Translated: CASSLTRLRQETQYF. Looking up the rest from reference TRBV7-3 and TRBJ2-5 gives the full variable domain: GAGVSQTPSNKVTEKGKYVELRCDPISGHTALYWYRQSLGQGPEFLIYFQGTGAADDSGLPNDRFFAVRPEGSVSTLKIQRTERGDSAVYLCASSLTRLRQETQYFGPGTRLLVL.

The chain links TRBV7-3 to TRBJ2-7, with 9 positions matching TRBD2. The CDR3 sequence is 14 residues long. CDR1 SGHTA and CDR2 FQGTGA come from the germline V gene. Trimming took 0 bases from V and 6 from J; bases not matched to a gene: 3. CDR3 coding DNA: TGTGCCAGCAGCTTAACTTCAGCGGGAGGCGAGCAGTACTTC. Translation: CASSLTSAGGEQYF.

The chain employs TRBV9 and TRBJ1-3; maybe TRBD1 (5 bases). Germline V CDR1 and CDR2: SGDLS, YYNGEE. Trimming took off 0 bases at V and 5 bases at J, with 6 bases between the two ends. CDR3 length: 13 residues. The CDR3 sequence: CASSVEDRNTIYF. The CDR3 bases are TGTGCCAGCAGCGTAGAGGACAGAAACACCATATATTTT.

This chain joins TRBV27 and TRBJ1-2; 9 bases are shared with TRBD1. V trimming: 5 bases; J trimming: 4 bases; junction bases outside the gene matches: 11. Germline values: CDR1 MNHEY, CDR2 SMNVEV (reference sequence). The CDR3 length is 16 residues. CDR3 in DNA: TGTGCCAGCAGTCAAAGGGACAGGGTTGAAATCTATGGCTACACCTTC. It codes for CASSQRDRVEIYGYTF.

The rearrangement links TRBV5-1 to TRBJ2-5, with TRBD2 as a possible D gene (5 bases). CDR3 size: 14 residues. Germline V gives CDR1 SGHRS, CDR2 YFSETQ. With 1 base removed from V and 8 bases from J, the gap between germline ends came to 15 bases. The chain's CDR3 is CASSLTLNRDTQYF. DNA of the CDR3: TGCGCCAGCAGCTTGACCTTAAACCGGGATACCCAGTACTTC.